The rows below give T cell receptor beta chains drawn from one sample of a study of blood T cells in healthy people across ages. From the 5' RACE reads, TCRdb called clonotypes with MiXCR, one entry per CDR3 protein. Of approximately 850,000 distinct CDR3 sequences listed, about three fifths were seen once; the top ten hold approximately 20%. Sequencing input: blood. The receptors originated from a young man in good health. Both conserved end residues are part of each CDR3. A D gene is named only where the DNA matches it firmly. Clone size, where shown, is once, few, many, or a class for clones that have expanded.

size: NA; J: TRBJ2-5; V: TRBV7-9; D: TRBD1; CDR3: CASSLPGTAQETQYF; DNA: TGTGCCAGCAGCTTACCCGGGACAGCTCAAGAGACCCAGTACTTC
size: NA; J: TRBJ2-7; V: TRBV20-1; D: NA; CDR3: CSARPGSTCEQYF; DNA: TGCAGTGCTCGACCAGGATCCACCTGCGAGCAGTACTTC
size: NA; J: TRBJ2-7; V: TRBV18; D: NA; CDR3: CASSRYISEQYF; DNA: TGTGCCAGCTCACGTTATATCTCCGAGCAGTACTTC
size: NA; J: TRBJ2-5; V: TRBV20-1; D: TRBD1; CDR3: CSAVQGAEETQYF; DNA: TGCAGTGCTGTCCAGGGGGCTGAGGAGACCCAGTACTTC
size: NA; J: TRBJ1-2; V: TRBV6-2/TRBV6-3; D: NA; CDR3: CASRPTAGSPYGYTF; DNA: TGTGCCAGCAGACCCACCGCGGGAAGCCCCTATGGCTACACCTTC
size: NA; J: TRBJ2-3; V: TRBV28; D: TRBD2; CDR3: CASGFSGTSTDTQYF; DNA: TGTGCCAGCGGATTTAGCGGGACTAGCACAGATACGCAGTATTTT
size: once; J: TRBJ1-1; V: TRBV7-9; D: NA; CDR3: CASSLDFYGGTEAFF; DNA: TGTGCCAGCAGCTTAGATTTTTATGGTGGTACTGAAGCTTTCTTT
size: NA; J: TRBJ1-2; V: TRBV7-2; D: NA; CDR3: CASRAGIGAYGYTF; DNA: TGTGCCAGCAGGGCGGGCATCGGGGCGTATGGCTACACCTTC
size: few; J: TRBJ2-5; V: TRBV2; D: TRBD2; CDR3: CASGTSETQYF; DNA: TGTGCCAGCGGGACTAGTGAGACCCAGTACTTC
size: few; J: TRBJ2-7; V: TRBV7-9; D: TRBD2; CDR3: CASSLDSGRSYEQYF; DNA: TGTGCCAGCAGCTTAGATAGCGGGAGAAGCTACGAGCAGTACTTC
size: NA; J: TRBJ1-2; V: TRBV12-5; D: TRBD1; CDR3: CASGSGGGEGDGYTF; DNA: TGTGCTAGTGGTTCAGGGGGGGGTGAAGGAGATGGCTACACCTTC
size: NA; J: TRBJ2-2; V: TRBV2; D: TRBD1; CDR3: CASIGTVNTGELFF; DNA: TGTGCCAGTATCGGGACAGTTAACACCGGGGAGCTGTTTTTT
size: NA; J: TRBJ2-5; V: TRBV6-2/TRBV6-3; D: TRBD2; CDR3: CASDGKRGAGETQYF; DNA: TGTGCCAGCGATGGAAAGCGGGGGGCCGGGGAGACCCAGTACTTC
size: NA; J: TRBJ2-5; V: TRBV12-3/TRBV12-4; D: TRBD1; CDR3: CASRPTSDRGETQYF; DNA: TGTGCCAGCAGGCCCACCTCGGACAGGGGGGAGACCCAGTACTTC
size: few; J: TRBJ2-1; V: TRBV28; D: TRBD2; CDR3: CASEETSGNEQFF; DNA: TGTGCCAGCGAGGAGACTAGCGGTAATGAGCAGTTCTTC
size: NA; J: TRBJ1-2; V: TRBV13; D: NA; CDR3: CASSALKANYGYTF; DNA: TGTGCCAGCAGCGCCTTGAAAGCTAACTATGGCTACACCTTC
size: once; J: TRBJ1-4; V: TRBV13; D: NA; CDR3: CASSYFTTNEKLFF; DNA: TGTGCCAGCAGCTACTTCACAACTAATGAAAAACTGTTTTTT
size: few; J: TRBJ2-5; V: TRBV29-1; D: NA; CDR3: CSVGATVQETQYF; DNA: TGCAGCGTTGGGGCTACGGTCCAAGAGACCCAGTACTTC
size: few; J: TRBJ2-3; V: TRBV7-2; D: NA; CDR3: CASSPALDTQYF; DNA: TGTGCCAGCAGCCCAGCTTTAGATACGCAGTATTTT
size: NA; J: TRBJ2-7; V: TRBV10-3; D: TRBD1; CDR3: CAISGIRDRVSYEQYF; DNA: TGTGCCATCAGTGGGATCCGGGACAGGGTCTCCTACGAGCAGTACTTC
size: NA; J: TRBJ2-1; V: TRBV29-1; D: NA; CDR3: CNVEGLWGRRGGNEQFF; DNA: TGCAACGTTGAAGGCCTATGGGGCCGTAGGGGCGGCAATGAGCAGTTCTTC
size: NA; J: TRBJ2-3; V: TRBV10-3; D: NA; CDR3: CAISRGGGMADTQYF; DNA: TGTGCCATCAGTCGTGGGGGAGGTATGGCAGATACGCAGTATTTT
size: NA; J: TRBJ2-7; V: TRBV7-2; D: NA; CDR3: CASSPLRTRGDEQYF; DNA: TGTGCCAGCAGCCCGTTAAGGACCCGGGGTGACGAGCAGTACTTC
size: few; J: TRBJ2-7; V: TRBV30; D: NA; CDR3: CAWSLGSPWEQYF; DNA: TGTGCCTGGAGTCTGGGGTCCCCCTGGGAGCAGTACTTC
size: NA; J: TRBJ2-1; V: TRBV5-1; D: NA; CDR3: CASSRETSLGLSDEQFF; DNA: TGCGCCAGCAGTCGCGAGACTAGTCTCGGGTTAAGTGACGAGCAGTTCTTC
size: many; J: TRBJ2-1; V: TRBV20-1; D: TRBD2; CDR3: CSARLAGGPNEQFF; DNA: TGCAGTGCCCGGCTAGCGGGGGGCCCCAATGAGCAGTTCTTC
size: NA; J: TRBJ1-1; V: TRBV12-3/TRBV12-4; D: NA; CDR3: CASSLGGDAFF; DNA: TGTGCCAGCAGTTTAGGCGGGGACGCTTTCTTT
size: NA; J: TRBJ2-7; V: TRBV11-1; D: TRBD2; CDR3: CASSPWTSGGYEQYF; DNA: TGTGCCAGCAGCCCCTGGACTAGCGGGGGCTACGAGCAGTACTTC
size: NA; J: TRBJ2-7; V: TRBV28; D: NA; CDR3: CASSSPGSRYEQYF; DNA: TGTGCCAGCAGTTCTCCCGGGTCGAGGTACGAGCAGTACTTC
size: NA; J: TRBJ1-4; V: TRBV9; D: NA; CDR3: CASSGTGGVSEKLFF; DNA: TGTGCCAGCAGCGGAACGGGAGGAGTTAGTGAAAAACTGTTTTTT
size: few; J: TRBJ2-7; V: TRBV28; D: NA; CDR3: CASSLGETSTDTQYF; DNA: TGTGCCAGCAGTTTGGGGGAAACGAGCACAGATACGCAGTACTTC
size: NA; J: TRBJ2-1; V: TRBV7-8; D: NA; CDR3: CASSLEPTRVNNEQFF; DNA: TGTGCCAGCAGCTTAGAGCCTACGAGGGTGAATAATGAGCAGTTCTTC
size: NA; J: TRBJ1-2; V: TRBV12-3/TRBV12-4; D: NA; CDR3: CASNSDTTTNYGYTF; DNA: TGTGCCAGCAATTCAGACACAACCACTAACTATGGCTACACCTTC
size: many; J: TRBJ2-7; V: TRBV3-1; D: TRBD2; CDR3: CASSLTSGSYEQYF; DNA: TGTGCCAGCAGCTTGACTAGCGGTTCCTACGAGCAGTACTTC
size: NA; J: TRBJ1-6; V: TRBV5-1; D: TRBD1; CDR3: CASSDGQGAGSPLHF; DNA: TGCGCCAGCAGCGACGGACAGGGGGCAGGTTCACCCCTCCACTTT
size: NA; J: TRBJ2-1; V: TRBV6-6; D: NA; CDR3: CASSPPGRQGFF; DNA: TGTGCCAGCAGCCCGCCCGGGCGTCAGGGGTTCTTC
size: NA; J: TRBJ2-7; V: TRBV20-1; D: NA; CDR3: CSAGDFQLLSYEQYF; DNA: TGCAGTGCCGGGGACTTCCAACTCCTCTCCTACGAGCAGTACTTC
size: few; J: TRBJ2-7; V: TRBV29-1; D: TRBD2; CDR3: CSALAGAFEQYF; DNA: TGCAGCGCACTAGCGGGAGCGTTCGAGCAGTACTTC
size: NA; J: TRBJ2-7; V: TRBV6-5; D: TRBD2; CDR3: CASSYRRERTEQYF; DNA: TGTGCCAGCAGTTACCGGCGGGAGCGGACCGAGCAGTACTTC
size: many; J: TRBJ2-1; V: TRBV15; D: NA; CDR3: CATSRVGTPRAYEQFF; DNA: TGTGCCACCAGCAGAGTGGGGACTCCCCGTGCCTATGAGCAGTTCTTC
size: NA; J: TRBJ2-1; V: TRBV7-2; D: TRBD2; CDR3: CASRPQGGGRPEQFF; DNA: TGTGCCAGCAGGCCCCAGGGCGGGGGGCGGCCTGAGCAGTTCTTC
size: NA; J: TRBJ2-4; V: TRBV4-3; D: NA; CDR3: CASSLGSSALRQYF; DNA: TGCGCCAGCAGCCTCGGATCCAGTGCATTGCGGCAGTACTTC